These 29 T cell receptor beta chains originate from one sample sequenced in a study of blood T cell repertoires in COVID-19. The repertoire was sequenced with immunoSEQ multiplex PCR; TCRdb's copy has only in-frame clones and lacks some. The repertoire includes 80,000 to 100,000 clones, over 60% of them detected once, and about 8.4% sits in the top ten. Sequencing used peripheral blood. All receptors derive from a middle-aged man who had recovered from COVID-19.

The chain recombines TRBV29-1 with TRBJ2-7; no firm D call. CDR3 length: 11 amino acids. The germline V gene has CDR1 SQVTM and CDR2 ANQGSEA. Trimming cost V 7 bases and J 0 bases, with 7 bases left between them. CDR3 DNA: TGCAGCGCCGCCGGCTCCTACGAGCAGTACTTC. It codes for CSAAGSYEQYF.

The CDR3 coding sequence is TGTGCCAGCAGCCGTGGACAGGGGACCTACGAGCAGTACTTC. This gives the protein CASSRGQGTYEQYF. The V gene is TRBV28, the J gene TRBJ2-7, with 9 bases identical to TRBD1. The J segment lost 2 bases and the V segment lost 6 bases, leaving 5 bases of the junction unmatched. The CDR3 extends over 14 amino acids. Per germline, CDR1 MDHEN and CDR2 SYDVKM. The full variable domain, in which reference TRBV28 and TRBJ2-7 provide the parts outside the CDR3, is DVKVTQSSRYLVKRTGEKVFLECVQDMDHENMFWYRQDPGLGLRLIYFSYDVKMKEKGDIPEGYSVSREKKERFSLILESASTNQTSMYLCASSRGQGTYEQYFGPGTRLTVT.

The chain is built from TRBV4-1 and TRBJ2-3; TRBD2 agrees at 10 bases. This CDR3 has 17 amino acids. Unmatched junction bases numbered 6, after V lost 3 bases and J lost 0 bases. Germline values: CDR1 MGHRA, CDR2 YSYEKL. The CDR3 nucleotides read TGCGCCAGCAGCCACGATGGACTAGCGGATAGCACAGATACGCAGTATTTT. Translated, it gives CASSHDGLADSTDTQYF.

This chain joins TRBV18 and TRBJ2-4; 13 positions match TRBD2. With V trimmed by 3 bases and J by 15 bases, 17 bases remained unmatched. Germline lookup yields CDR1 KGHSH and CDR2 LQKENI. The CDR3 loop spans 17 amino acids. The CDR3: CASSPAPTSGRIPYWYF. CDR3 coding DNA: TGTGCCAGCTCACCCGCGCCGACTAGCGGGAGGATCCCCTACTGGTACTTC.

The rearrangement joins TRBV14 to TRBJ2-7; no reliable D call. Germline values: CDR1 SGHDN, CDR2 FVKESK. This CDR3 has 17 amino acids. V shed 0 bases and J shed 3 bases, with 18 bases lying between them. The CDR3 bases are TGTGCCAGCAGCCAAGATCTTATGATAGATCGTTACTACGAGCAGTACTTC. Amino acid sequence: CASSQDLMIDRYYEQYF.

V is TRBV19 and J is TRBJ2-7; 12 positions agree with TRBD1. The V and J ends lost 5 bases and 5 bases, in that order; junction bases with no gene match: 4. The CDR3 has 14 residues. In germline, CDR1 is LNHDA, CDR2 SQIVND (reference sequence). The CDR3 coding sequence is TGTGCCAGTAGTCTCCGGGACAGGGGGCACGAGCAGTACTTC. Translated: CASSLRDRGHEQYF.

The chain is built from TRBV7-2 and TRBJ2-1; 11 bases are a match to TRBD2. Germline-derived CDR1 and CDR2 are SGHTA and FQGNSA. The CDR3 contains 16 residues. Trimming removed 0 bases from V and 3 bases from J; junction bases left unmatched: 1. The CDR3 is CASSLAGLAGYNEQFF. The CDR3 nucleotides are TGTGCCAGCAGCTTAGCCGGACTAGCGGGCTACAATGAGCAGTTCTTC.

V gene TRBV7-8 combines with J gene TRBJ2-7; 7 nucleotides agree with TRBD1. Germline assignment: CDR1 SGHVS and CDR2 FQNEAQ. The CDR3 runs 15 residues. J lost 6 bases, V lost 3 bases, and 11 bases had no gene match. CDR3 sequence (DNA): TGTGCCAGCAGCTTCATTACAGGGGACGGTGGCGAGCAGTACTTC. This gives the protein CASSFITGDGGEQYF.

This rearrangement joins TRBV7-9 to TRBJ1-1; 7 bases fit TRBD1. The CDR3 runs 14 residues. The junction had 3 bases not matched to a gene; V was cut back by 4 bases and J by 1 base. Germline assignment: CDR1 SEHNR and CDR2 FQNEAQ (reference sequence). The CDR3 nucleotides are TGTGCCAGCAGCTGGGGACAGCAGAACACTGAAGCTTTCTTT. Translating it yields CASSWGQQNTEAFF.

The J gene is TRBJ2-3, the V gene TRBV29-1, with a weak D call TRBD2 (7 bases). The CDR3 is made up of 17 amino acids. Trimming pared 6 bases from V and 1 base from J, leaving 23 bases between. Germline-derived CDR1 and CDR2 are SQVTM and ANQGSEA. The CDR3 loop reads CSVAALQGRGGTDTQYF. CDR3 in DNA: TGCAGCGTCGCCGCCTTACAGGGTCGGGGGGGCACAGATACGCAGTATTTT.

The J gene is TRBJ1-1, the V gene TRBV19; D is undetermined. Germline lookup yields CDR1 LNHDA and CDR2 SQIVND (reference sequence). Trimming took 7 bases from V and 10 from J, leaving 22 bases between them. The CDR3 length is 14 residues. DNA for the CDR3: TGTGCCAGTACCCCCGGGAGCGGTATTAATAGAGCTTTCTTT. Encoded protein: CASTPGSGINRAFF.

The sample holds one count of this clone. The rearrangement uses TRBV2 and TRBJ2-4; 8 bases are shared with TRBD2. With 8 bases clipped from V and 4 bases from J, the junction kept 13 bases outside the gene matches. Germline V gene data show CDR1 as SNHLY and CDR2 as FYNNEI. The CDR3 length is 16 residues. The CDR3 reads CASFESGGAGKNIQYF. The CDR3 bases are TGTGCCAGCTTTGAGTCCGGGGGGGCCGGGAAAAACATTCAGTACTTC.

V and J are TRBV19 and TRBJ1-5, with D perhaps matching TRBD1 (5 bases). Germline V gene sequence: CDR1 LNHDA, CDR2 SQIVND (reference sequence). The CDR3 contains 15 residues. V lost 2 bases, J lost 4 bases, and 12 bases lay in between. The CDR3 DNA sequence: TGTGCCAGTAGTATACCGGGACTGTGGAATCAGCCCCAGCATTTT. This codes for CASSIPGLWNQPQHF.

This rearrangement joins TRBV7-9 to TRBJ2-1; 12 bases fit TRBD2. The trim removed 2 bases at V and 4 bases at J, leaving 12 bases unmatched. The CDR3 totals 19 residues. Germline CDR1 reads SEHNR; CDR2 reads FQNEAQ (reference sequence). DNA of the CDR3: TGTGCCAGCAGCTTAACCGGACTAGCGGGGCTGGCGTGGTACAATGAGCAGTTCTTC. This sequence encodes CASSLTGLAGLAWYNEQFF.

This clone was recorded a few times. The CDR3 protein is CASSPPDGTGTYGYTF. In nucleotides, the CDR3 is TGTGCCAGTAGTCCCCCCGATGGGACAGGGACCTATGGCTACACCTTC. The rearrangement joins TRBV19 to TRBJ1-2; 9 nucleotides align to TRBD1. The junction had 11 bases not matched to a gene; V was cut back by 5 bases and J by 4 bases. The CDR3 contains 16 residues. Germline CDR1 is LNHDA and CDR2 is SQIVND (reference sequence).

At least ten counts were recorded for this clone. The V and J genes are TRBV27 and TRBJ1-2; D perhaps matches TRBD1 (5 bases). CDR3 size: 17 residues. V dropped 0 bases and J dropped 3 bases, with 17 bases sitting between them. Germline CDR1 MNHEY, CDR2 SMNVEV (reference sequence). The CDR3 region is CASSLSIGAARDYGYTF. The CDR3 DNA follows: TGTGCCAGCAGTTTATCGATTGGGGCCGCCCGGGACTATGGCTACACCTTC.

V and J are TRBV6-4 and TRBJ1-2, with TRBD1 identical over 7 bases. This CDR3 has 14 amino acids. V lost 4 bases to trimming and J lost 8 bases; unmatched junction nucleotides: 10. Germline V CDR1 and CDR2: MRHNA, SNTAGT. The CDR3 region has the DNA TGTGCCAGCAGTGCTTTCTACAGGGGAGGCGGCTACACCTTC. Translated, it gives CASSAFYRGGGYTF.

This clone appeared once. V usage is TRBV6-5 and J usage is TRBJ2-1; TRBD2 aligns across 10 bases. The germline CDR1 and CDR2 sequences are MNHEY and SVGAGI. Unmatched junction bases numbered 9, after V lost 7 bases and J lost 6 bases. The CDR3 has 15 residues. In nucleotides, the CDR3 is TGTGCCAGCACCGAGCGGGGGGGCCTAGGCAATGAGCAGTTCTTC. As protein: CASTERGGLGNEQFF.

V gene TRBV11-2 combines with J gene TRBJ1-6; D call uncertain. Trimming took off 1 base at V and 7 bases at J, with 17 bases between the two ends. CDR3 length: 17 residues. Germline lookup yields CDR1 SGHAT and CDR2 FQNNGV. Here the CDR3 reads CASSLGPTGNLNSPLHF. CDR3 coding DNA: TGTGCCAGCAGCTTAGGGCCAACCGGGAACCTCAATTCACCCCTCCACTTT. The full variable domain, with the rest looked up from reference TRBV11-2 and TRBJ1-6, is EAGVAQSPRYKIIEKRQSVAFWCNPISGHATLYWYQQILGQGPKLLIQFQNNGVVDDSQLPKDRFSAERLKGVDSTLKIQPAKLEDSAVYLCASSLGPTGNLNSPLHFGNGTRLTVT.

The V gene is TRBV10-3, the J gene TRBJ2-2, with 11 bases identical to TRBD2. Germline CDR1 reads ENHRY; CDR2 reads SYGVKD. The CDR3 sequence is 18 residues long. With V trimmed by 6 bases and J by 3 bases, 12 bases remained unmatched. This CDR3 reads CAISSSIAGGPDTGELFF. The CDR3 DNA is TGTGCCATCAGCTCCTCTATAGCGGGAGGGCCGGACACCGGGGAGCTGTTTTTT.

CDR3 coding DNA: TGTGCCAGCAGCTACCGGGACAGGGTTACAGATACGCAGTATTTT. This sequence encodes CASSYRDRVTDTQYF. The chain carries TRBV7-8 and TRBJ2-3, with 9 bases aligning to TRBD1. V shed 4 bases and J 3 bases; nucleotides not matched to a gene: 5. Germline CDR1 and CDR2: SGHVS and FQNEAQ. The CDR3 covers 15 residues.

The chain combines TRBV20-1 with TRBJ1-3, with TRBD1 matching 7 bases. Germline V CDR1 and CDR2: DFQATT, SNEGSKA (reference sequence). This CDR3 spans 17 amino acids. With 3 bases clipped from V and 0 bases from J, the junction kept 11 bases outside the gene matches. The CDR3 region is CSASLRQGLSSGNTIYF. The CDR3 bases are TGCAGTGCTAGTCTTCGACAGGGCCTCTCCTCTGGAAACACCATATATTTT.

The rearrangement links TRBV19 to TRBJ2-7, with 9 bases identical to TRBD1. Trimming cost V 2 bases and J 5 bases; bases outside gene matches: 7. Germline V CDR1 and CDR2: LNHDA, SQIVND (reference sequence). The CDR3 loop spans 15 amino acids. CDR3 sequence reads: CASSIPRTGGNEQYF. CDR3 DNA sequence: TGTGCCAGTAGTATACCCCGAACAGGGGGCAACGAGCAGTACTTC.

V usage is TRBV19 and J usage is TRBJ1-5, with D tentatively TRBD1 (5 bases). In germline, CDR1 is LNHDA, CDR2 SQIVND (reference sequence). The CDR3 is 15 amino acids. Deletions cut 6 bases from V and 0 bases from J, with 12 bases between. Here the CDR3 reads CASRADQGSNQPQHF. The CDR3 DNA reads TGTGCCAGTAGGGCCGACCAGGGTAGCAATCAGCCCCAGCATTTT.

The chain links TRBV30 to TRBJ1-5; tentative D call: TRBD1 (5 bases). The V gene lost 3 bases and the J gene lost 0 bases, with 9 bases spanning the gap. The CDR3 consists of 14 residues. The germline V gene has CDR1 GTSNPN and CDR2 SVGIG (reference sequence). CDR3 DNA sequence: TGTGCCTGGAGGGGGCCGTATAGCAATCAGCCCCAGCATTTT. Encoded protein: CAWRGPYSNQPQHF.

This clone was picked up a small number of times. This chain links TRBV7-3 with TRBJ2-1; TRBD2 matches 9 bases. This CDR3 spans 18 amino acids. The V segment lost 2 bases and the J segment 5 bases; nucleotides outside the gene matches: 13. Germline assignment: CDR1 SGHTA and CDR2 FQGTGA. The CDR3 region is CASSLYASGMGSHNEQFF. In nucleotides, the CDR3 is TGTGCCAGCAGCTTATACGCTAGCGGGATGGGTTCGCACAATGAGCAGTTCTTC.

The genes are TRBV10-3 and TRBJ2-3, with D possibly TRBD2 on 5 matching bases. Germline V gene data show CDR1 as ENHRY and CDR2 as SYGVKD. With 4 bases removed from V and 2 bases from J, the gap between germline ends came to 10 bases. The CDR3 loop spans 14 amino acids. The CDR3 reads CAISGSGATDTQYF. CDR3 nucleotides: TGTGCCATCAGTGGAAGCGGAGCCACAGATACGCAGTATTTT.

This clone was counted a few times. The V call is TRBV5-1, the J call TRBJ2-7; 8 bases agree with TRBD1. The CDR3 extends over 15 amino acids. CDR1 and CDR2 (germline): SGHRS, YFSETQ. Unmatched junction bases numbered 8, after V lost 4 bases and J lost 2 bases. For the CDR3, the DNA is TGCGCCAGCAGCCCTAGACAGGGGACAGCCTACGAGCAGTACTTC. Amino acids: CASSPRQGTAYEQYF.

V and J are TRBV29-1 and TRBJ1-1; 7 nucleotides line up with TRBD1. This CDR3 has 13 residues. With 7 bases clipped from V and 5 bases from J, the junction kept 10 bases outside the gene matches. Germline values: CDR1 SQVTM, CDR2 ANQGSEA. CDR3 sequence reads: CSGQGGAGTEAFF. Written as DNA, the CDR3 is TGCAGCGGCCAAGGGGGCGCAGGGACTGAAGCTTTCTTT. The entire variable domain, with the rest obtained from reference TRBV29-1 and TRBJ1-1, is as follows: SAVISQKPSRDICQRGTSLTIQCQVDSQVTMMFWYRQQPGQSLTLIATANQGSEATYESGFVIDKFPISRPNLTFSTLTVSNMSPEDSSIYLCSGQGGAGTEAFFGQGTRLTVV.